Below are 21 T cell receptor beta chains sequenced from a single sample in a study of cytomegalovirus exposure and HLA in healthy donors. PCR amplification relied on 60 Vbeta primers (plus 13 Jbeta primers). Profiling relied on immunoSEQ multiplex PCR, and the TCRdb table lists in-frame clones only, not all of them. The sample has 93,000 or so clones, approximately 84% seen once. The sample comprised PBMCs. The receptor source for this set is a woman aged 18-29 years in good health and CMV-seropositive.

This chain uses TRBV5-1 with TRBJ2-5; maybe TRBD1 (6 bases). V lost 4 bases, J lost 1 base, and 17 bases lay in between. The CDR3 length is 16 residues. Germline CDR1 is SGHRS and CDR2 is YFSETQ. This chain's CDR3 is CASSTRWTESQETQYF. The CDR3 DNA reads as TGCGCCAGCAGCACGCGCTGGACAGAAAGCCAAGAGACCCAGTACTTC.

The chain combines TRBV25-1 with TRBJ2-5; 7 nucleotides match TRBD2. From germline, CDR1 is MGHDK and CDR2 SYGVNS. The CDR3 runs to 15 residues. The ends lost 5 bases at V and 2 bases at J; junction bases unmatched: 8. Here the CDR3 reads CASSPGPSGQETQYF. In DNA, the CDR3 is TGTGCCAGCAGTCCCGGGCCTAGCGGACAAGAGACCCAGTACTTC.

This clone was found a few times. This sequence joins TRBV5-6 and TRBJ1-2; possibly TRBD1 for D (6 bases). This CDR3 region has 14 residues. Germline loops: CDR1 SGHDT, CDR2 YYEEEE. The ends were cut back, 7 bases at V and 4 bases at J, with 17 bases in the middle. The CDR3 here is CASLGGTGIYGYTF. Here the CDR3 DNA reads TGTGCCAGCCTAGGGGGAACAGGGATCTATGGCTACACCTTC.

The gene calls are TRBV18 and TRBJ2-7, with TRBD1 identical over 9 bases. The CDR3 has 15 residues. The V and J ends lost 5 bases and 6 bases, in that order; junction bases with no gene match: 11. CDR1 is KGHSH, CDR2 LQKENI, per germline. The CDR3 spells CASSLLDRGSSEQYF. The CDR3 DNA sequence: TGTGCCAGCTCATTACTCGACAGGGGGTCAAGCGAGCAGTACTTC.

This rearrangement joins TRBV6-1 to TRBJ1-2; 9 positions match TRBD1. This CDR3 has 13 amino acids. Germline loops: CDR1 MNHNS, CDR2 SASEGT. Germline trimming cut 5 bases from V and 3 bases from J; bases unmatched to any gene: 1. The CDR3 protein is CASSWTGDYGYTF. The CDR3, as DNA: TGTGCCAGCAGTTGGACAGGGGACTATGGCTACACCTTC.

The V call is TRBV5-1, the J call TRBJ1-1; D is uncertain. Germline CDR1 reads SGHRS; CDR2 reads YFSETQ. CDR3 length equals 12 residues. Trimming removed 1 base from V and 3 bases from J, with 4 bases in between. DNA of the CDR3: TGCGCCAGCAGCTTGACAGACACTGAAGCTTTCTTT. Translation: CASSLTDTEAFF.

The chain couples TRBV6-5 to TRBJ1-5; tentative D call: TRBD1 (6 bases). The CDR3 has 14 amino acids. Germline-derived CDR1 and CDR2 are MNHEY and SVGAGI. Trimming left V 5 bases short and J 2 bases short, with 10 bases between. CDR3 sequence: CASSTSGGNQPQHF. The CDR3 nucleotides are TGTGCCAGCAGTACCTCAGGGGGCAATCAGCCCCAGCATTTT.

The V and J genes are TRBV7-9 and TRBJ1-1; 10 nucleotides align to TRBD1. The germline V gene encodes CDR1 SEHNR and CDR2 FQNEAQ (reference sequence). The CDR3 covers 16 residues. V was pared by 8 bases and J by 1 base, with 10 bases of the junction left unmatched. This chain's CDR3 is CASGGQGSIPNTEAFF. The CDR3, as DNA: TGTGCCAGCGGGGGACAGGGGTCAATTCCGAACACTGAAGCTTTCTTT. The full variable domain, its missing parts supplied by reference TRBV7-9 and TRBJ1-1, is DTGVSQNPRHKITKRGQNVTFRCDPISEHNRLYWYRQTLGQGPEFLTYFQNEAQLEKSRLLSDRFSAERPKGSFSTLEIQRTEQGDSAMYLCASGGQGSIPNTEAFFGQGTRLTVV.

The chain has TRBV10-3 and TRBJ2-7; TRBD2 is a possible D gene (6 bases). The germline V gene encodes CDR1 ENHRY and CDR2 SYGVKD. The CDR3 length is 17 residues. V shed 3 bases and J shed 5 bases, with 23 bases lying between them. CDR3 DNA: TGTGCCATCAGTGAAGTACCGGCGGGGCCGCGGGCACACGAGCAGTACTTC. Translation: CAISEVPAGPRAHEQYF.

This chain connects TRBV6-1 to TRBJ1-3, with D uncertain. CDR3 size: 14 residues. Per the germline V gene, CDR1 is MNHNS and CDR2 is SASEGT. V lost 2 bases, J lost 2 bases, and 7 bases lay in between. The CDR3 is CASSEYGAGNTIYF. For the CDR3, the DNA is TGTGCCAGCAGTGAATATGGAGCTGGAAACACCATATATTTT.

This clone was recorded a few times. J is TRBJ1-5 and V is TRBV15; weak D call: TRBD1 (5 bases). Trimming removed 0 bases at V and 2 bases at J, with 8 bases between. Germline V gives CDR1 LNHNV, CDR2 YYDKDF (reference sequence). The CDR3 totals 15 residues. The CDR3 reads CATSRDGAGNQPQHF. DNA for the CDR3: TGTGCCACCAGCAGAGATGGGGCAGGCAATCAGCCCCAGCATTTT. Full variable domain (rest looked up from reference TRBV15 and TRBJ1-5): DAMVIQNPRYQVTQFGKPVTLSCSQTLNHNVMYWYQQKSSQAPKLLFHYYDKDFNNEADTPDNFQSRRPNTSFCFLDIRSPGLGDTAMYLCATSRDGAGNQPQHFGDGTRLSIL.

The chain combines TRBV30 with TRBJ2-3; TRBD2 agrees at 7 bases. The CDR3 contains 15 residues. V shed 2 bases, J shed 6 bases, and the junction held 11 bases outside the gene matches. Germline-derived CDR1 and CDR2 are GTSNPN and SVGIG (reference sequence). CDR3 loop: CAWSLVGLVSDTQYF. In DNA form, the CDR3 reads TGTGCCTGGAGTTTAGTAGGACTAGTTTCTGATACGCAGTATTTT.

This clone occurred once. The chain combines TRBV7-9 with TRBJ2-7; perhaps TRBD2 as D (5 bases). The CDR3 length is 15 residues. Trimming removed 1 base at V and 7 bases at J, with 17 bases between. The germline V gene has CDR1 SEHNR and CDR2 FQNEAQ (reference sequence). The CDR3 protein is CASSLVRGEGWEQYF. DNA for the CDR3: TGTGCCAGCAGCTTAGTCCGCGGAGAGGGATGGGAGCAGTACTTC.

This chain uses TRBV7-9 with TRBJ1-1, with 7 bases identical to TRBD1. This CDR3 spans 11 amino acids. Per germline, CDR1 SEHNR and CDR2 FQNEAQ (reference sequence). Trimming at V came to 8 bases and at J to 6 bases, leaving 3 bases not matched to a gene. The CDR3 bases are TGTGCCAGCCTCAGGGGGTCTGAAGCTTTCTTT. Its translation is CASLRGSEAFF. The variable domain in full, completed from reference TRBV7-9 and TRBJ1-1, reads DTGVSQNPRHKITKRGQNVTFRCDPISEHNRLYWYRQTLGQGPEFLTYFQNEAQLEKSRLLSDRFSAERPKGSFSTLEIQRTEQGDSAMYLCASLRGSEAFFGQGTRLTVV.

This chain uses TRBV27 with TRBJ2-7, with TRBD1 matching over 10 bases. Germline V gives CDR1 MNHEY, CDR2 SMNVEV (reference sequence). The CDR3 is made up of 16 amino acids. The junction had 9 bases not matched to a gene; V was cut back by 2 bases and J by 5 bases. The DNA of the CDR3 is TGTGCCAGCAGTTTAATGGGACAGGGGTCTATCCACGAGCAGTACTTC. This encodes CASSLMGQGSIHEQYF.

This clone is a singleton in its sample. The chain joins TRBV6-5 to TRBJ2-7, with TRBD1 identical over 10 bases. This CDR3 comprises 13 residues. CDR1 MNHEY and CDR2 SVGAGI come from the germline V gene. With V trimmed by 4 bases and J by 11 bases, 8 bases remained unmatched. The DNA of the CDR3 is TGTGCCAGCAGTTCCCGACAGGGGGCGGTTGAGTACTTC. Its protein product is CASSSRQGAVEYF.

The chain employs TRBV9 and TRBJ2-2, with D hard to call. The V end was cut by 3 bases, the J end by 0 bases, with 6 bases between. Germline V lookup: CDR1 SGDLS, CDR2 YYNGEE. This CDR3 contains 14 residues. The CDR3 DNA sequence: TGTGCCAGCAGCGAGTCAGCGAACACCGGGGAGCTGTTTTTT. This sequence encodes CASSESANTGELFF.

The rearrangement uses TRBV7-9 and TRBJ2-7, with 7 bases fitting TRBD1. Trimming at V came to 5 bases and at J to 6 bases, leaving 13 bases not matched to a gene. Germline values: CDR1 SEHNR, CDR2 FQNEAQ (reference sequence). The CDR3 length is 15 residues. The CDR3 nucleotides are TGTGCCAGCAGCGCTACAGGGGAAACCTACGTCGAGCAGTACTTC. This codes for CASSATGETYVEQYF.

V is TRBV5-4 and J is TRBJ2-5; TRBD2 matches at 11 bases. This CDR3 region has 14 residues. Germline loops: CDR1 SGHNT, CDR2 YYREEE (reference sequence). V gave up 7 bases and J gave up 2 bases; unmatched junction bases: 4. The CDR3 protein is CASSLAGAQETQYF. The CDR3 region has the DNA TGTGCCAGCTCACTAGCGGGGGCGCAAGAGACCCAGTACTTC.

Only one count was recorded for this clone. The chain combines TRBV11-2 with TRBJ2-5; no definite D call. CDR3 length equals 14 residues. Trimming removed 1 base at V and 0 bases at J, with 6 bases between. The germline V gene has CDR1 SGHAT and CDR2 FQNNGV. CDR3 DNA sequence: TGTGCCAGCAGCTTAGGGCCATACCAAGAGACCCAGTACTTC. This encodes CASSLGPYQETQYF.

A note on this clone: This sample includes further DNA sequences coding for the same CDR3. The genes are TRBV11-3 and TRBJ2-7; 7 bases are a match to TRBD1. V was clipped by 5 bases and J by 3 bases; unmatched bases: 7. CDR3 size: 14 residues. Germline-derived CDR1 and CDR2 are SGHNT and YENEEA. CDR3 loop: CASSPRTGSYEQYF. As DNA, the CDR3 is TGTGCCAGCAGCCCCCGGACAGGTAGCTACGAGCAGTACTTC.